This T cell receptor (beta chain) was captured in a study of identical twins. General study results and limits: The study drew conclusions from cross-sectional statistical analysis, not from following the same donors. Among monozygotic twins, out-of-frame TCR alpha sharing exceeded what models predicted.

Each cDNA held unique molecular identifiers, and template switching gave it a universal primer site. TCRdb reprocessed the 5' RACE reads via MiXCR and lists one record per CDR3 protein. The sample lists 650,000 to 800,000 distinct CDR3 sequences, less than 10% occurring once. This clonotype was detected only a few times. Its antigen is unknown. The J segment lost 5 bases and the V segment lost 0 bases, leaving 9 bases of the junction unmatched. The length of the CDR3 is 17 residues. The germline gives CDR1 SGHRS, CDR2 YFSETQ. This same sample was also part of a study on yellow fever vaccine responses in identical twins. That report adds: Twins showed a vaccine T cell response that reportedly seemed partly convergent, partly personalized.

The sample was PBMCs. The chain carries TRBV5-1 and TRBJ2-5; TRBD1 matches 11 bases. This receptor was taken from a woman younger than 30 in good health. The CDR3 sequence is CASSLGKSGTGGETQYF. The CDR3 bases are TGCGCCAGCAGCTTGGGGAAATCCGGGACAGGGGGGGAGACCCAGTACTTC. Variable domain in full (rest from reference TRBV5-1 and TRBJ2-5): KAGVTQTPRYLIKTRGQQVTLSCSPISGHRSVSWYQQTPGQGLQFLFEYFSETQRNKGNFPGRFSGRQFSNSRSEMNVSTLELGDSALYLCASSLGKSGTGGETQYFGPGTRLLVL.